This T cell receptor beta chain stems from a study of cytomegalovirus exposure and HLA in healthy donors. Study in general: The 120 validation repertoires, a later analysis reported, used the same platform as the approximately 670 repertoires from the first cohort.

The donors were in the approximately 120-subject validation cohort; that cohort was separate from the roughly 700-subject first cohort. As to this clone: Its specificity is unknown.

Here immunoSEQ multiplex PCR was the method, and the copy in TCRdb shows in-frame clones only, minus some. The sample contains about 120,000 clones, approximately 90% of which appear only once. Whole-study results and caveats: The classifier was said to identify cytomegalovirus status with high specificity and sensitivity. Most sequenced TCRs were rare (though some public TCRs occurred in many donors).

The germline CDR1 and CDR2 sequences are SNHLY and FYNNEI. The CDR3 is 14 residues long. V gave up 1 base and J gave up 9 bases; unmatched junction bases: 8. This receptor was identified in a man aged 18 to 35 in good health and CMV-seronegative. The sample taken for sequencing was PBMCs. This rearrangement joins TRBV2 to TRBJ2-7; 8 bases align to TRBD2. The CDR3 sequence: CASSEVAGPLRQYF. DNA for the CDR3: TGTGCCAGCAGTGAAGTAGCGGGGCCCCTCCGGCAGTACTTC.